This TCR beta chain was recovered during a study of blood T cells in healthy people across ages. The overall study: T cells yielded about one barcoded beta molecule per two cells through template switching. The study, taken as a whole, reports: Samples with more naive T cells showed higher observed beta diversity.

The CDR3 runs 15 residues. The germline gives CDR1 ENHRY, CDR2 SYGVKD. The ends lost 8 bases at V and 4 bases at J; junction bases unmatched: 11. This clonotype was recorded many times. What it binds is unknown. Samples each yielded at least 5 micrograms of total RNA. For the second PCR, which ran for roughly 7 to 11 cycles, a sample-barcoded 5' primer and a J-beta primer mix were used. CDR3-containing paired-end reads numbering at least 2.5 million came from each sample. A single record per CDR3 protein comes from TCRdb applying MiXCR to the 5' RACE reads. The repertoire consists of about 630,000 distinct CDR3 sequences, with 21% occurring once and the leading ten covering 3.5% to 4%.

The sample taken for sequencing was blood. The sequence was obtained from a man in his 70s in good health. This rearrangement joins TRBV10-3 to TRBJ2-1, with 7 bases matching TRBD2. The CDR3 DNA follows: TGTGCCATCTTAAGGTCCAGCGGGGTATACAATGAGCAGTTCTTC. Residues: CAILRSSGVYNEQFF.